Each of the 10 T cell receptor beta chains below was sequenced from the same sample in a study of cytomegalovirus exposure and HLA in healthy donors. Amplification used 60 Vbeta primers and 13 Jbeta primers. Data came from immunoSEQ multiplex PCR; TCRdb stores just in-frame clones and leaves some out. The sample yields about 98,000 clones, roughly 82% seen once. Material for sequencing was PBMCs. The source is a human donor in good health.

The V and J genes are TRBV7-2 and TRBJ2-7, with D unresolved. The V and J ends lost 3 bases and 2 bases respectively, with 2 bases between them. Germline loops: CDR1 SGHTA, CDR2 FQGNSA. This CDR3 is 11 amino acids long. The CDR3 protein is CASSFAYEQYF. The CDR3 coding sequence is TGTGCCAGCAGCTTCGCCTACGAGCAGTACTTC.

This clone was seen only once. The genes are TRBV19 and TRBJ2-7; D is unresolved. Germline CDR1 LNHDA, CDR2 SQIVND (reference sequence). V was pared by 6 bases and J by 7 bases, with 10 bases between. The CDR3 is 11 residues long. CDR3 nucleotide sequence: TGTGCCAGTAGGGAAGACGGGGAGCAGTACTTC. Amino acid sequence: CASREDGEQYF.

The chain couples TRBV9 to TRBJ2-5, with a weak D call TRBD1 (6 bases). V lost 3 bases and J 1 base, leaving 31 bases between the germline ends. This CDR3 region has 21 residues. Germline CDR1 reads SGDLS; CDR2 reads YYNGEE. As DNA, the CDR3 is TGTGCCAGCAGCGAGGGGCTGCACCATCCGGGACAAACTAGGAGCCAAGAGACCCAGTACTTC. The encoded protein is CASSEGLHHPGQTRSQETQYF.

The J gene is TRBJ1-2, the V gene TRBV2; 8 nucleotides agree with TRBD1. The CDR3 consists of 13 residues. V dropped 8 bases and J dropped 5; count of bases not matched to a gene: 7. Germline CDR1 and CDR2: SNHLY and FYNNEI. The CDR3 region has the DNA TGTGCCAGCGGACAGGGTTGGGAGTATGGCTACACCTTC. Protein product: CASGQGWEYGYTF.

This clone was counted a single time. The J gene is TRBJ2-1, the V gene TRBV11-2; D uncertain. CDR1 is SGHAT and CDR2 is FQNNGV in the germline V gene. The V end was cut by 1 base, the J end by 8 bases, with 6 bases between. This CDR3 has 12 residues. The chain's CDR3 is CASSLGPDEQFF. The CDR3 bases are TGTGCCAGCAGCTTAGGTCCCGATGAGCAGTTCTTC.

The CDR3, as DNA: TGTGCCAGCAGTTACCCCCTCCTTATGGCTCTAGCGGGACCTACAGATACGCAGTATTTT. It specifies CASSYPLLMALAGPTDTQYF. This rearrangement joins TRBV6-8 to TRBJ2-3; 9 bases align to TRBD2. The germline gives CDR1 MNHGY, CDR2 SAAAGT. This CDR3 spans 20 amino acids. V lost 2 bases, J lost 3 bases, and 18 bases stayed unmatched.

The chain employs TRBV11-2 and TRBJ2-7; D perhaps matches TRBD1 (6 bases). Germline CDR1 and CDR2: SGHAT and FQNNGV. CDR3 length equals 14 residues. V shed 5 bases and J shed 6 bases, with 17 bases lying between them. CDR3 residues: CASSIGRGSIEQYF. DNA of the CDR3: TGTGCCAGCAGCATAGGCAGGGGCTCCATCGAGCAGTACTTC.

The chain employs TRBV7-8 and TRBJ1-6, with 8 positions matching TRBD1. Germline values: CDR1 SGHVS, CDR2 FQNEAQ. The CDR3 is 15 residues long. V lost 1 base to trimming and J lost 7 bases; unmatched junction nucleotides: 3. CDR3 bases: TGTGCCAGCAGCTTAGGGACAGGGAGGAATTCACCCCTCCACTTT. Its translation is CASSLGTGRNSPLHF. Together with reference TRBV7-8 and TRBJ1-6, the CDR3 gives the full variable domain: GAGVSQSPRYKVAKRGQDVALRCDPISGHVSLFWYQQALGQGPEFLTYFQNEAQLDKSGLPSDRFFAERPEGSVSTLKIQRTQQEDSAVYLCASSLGTGRNSPLHFGNGTRLTVT.

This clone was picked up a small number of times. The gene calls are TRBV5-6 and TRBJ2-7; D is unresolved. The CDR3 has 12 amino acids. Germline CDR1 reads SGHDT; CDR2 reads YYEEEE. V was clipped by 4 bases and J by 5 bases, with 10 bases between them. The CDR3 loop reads CASSIRQHEQYF. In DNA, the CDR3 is TGTGCCAGCAGCATCAGACAACACGAGCAGTACTTC.

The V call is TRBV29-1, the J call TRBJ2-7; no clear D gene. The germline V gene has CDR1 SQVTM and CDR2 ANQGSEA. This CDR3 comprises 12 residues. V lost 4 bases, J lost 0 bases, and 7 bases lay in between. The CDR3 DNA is TGCAGCGTTGGCGGTAGCTCCTACGAGCAGTACTTC. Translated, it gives CSVGGSSYEQYF.